The TCR beta chain under discussion was sequenced for a study of blood T cell repertoires in COVID-19. TCRdb's copy holds only in-frame clones and misses some; the assay was immunoSEQ multiplex PCR. The sample contains about 280,000 clones, 70% to 90% of which appear only once. The CDR3 contains 12 residues. Trimming shortened V by 8 bases and J by 7 bases, and 11 bases separated the two germline ends. CDR1 is SNHLY and CDR2 is FYNNEI in the germline V gene. The TCR sequence derives from a woman aged 35 to 49 who had recovered from COVID-19. This chain joins TRBV2 and TRBJ1-4; D perhaps matches TRBD1 (5 bases). Sequenced input: PBMCs or T cells enriched from blood (not recorded which). This CDR3 is CASGGTAEKLFF. The CDR3 nucleotides read TGTGCCAGCGGGGGGACGGCTGAAAAACTGTTTTTT.